The T cell receptor (beta chain) under discussion was sequenced for a study of blood T cell repertoires in COVID-19. The overall study: The United States, Italy and Spain supplied acute and convalescent COVID-19 samples. The analysed material was cDNA or gDNA that came from T cells, B-cell-depleted T cells, or PBMCs.

The CDR3 covers 12 residues. Germline CDR1 reads SGHAT; CDR2 reads FQNNGV. The germline V and J ends were trimmed by 7 bases and 7 bases, with 11 bases remaining between them. This clone showed up just a few times. Recruitment covered about 26 US areas and drew participants whose ages spanned roughly 18 to 100 years. Here immunoSEQ multiplex PCR was the method, and the copy in TCRdb shows in-frame clones only, minus some. Of under 250,000 clones listed, 82% are singletons. This chain uses TRBV11-2 with TRBJ1-3, with D unclear. Sequenced sample: PBMCs or T cells enriched from blood (not recorded which). This sequence was found in a woman aged 55-70 years who had recovered from COVID-19. CDR3 sequence reads: CASTPSVNTIYF. The CDR3 bases are TGTGCCAGCACCCCCTCAGTTAACACCATATATTTT. The full variable domain, completed using reference TRBV11-2 and TRBJ1-3, is EAGVAQSPRYKIIEKRQSVAFWCNPISGHATLYWYQQILGQGPKLLIQFQNNGVVDDSQLPKDRFSAERLKGVDSTLKIQPAKLEDSAVYLCASTPSVNTIYFGEGSWLTVV.